This entry lists 32 T cell receptor beta chains sequenced from one sample in a study of T-cell reconstitution after alpha-beta-depleted transplantation in children. The authors prepared the TCRbeta library with unique molecular identifiers. TCRdb reanalysed the PCR reads using MiXCR and keeps one entry per CDR3 protein. The sample has 500,000 to 750,000 distinct CDR3 sequences, 10% to 15% seen once. Sequencing used PBMCs, mostly from graft donor cells, obtained 360 days after TCRalphabeta/CD19-depleted stem cell transplant. All receptors derive from a male patient aged 5 to 17 who had a stem cell transplant for acute myeloid leukemia, so the T cells may come from the graft donor.

This clonotype appeared a few times. The rearrangement joins TRBV28 to TRBJ2-7; TRBD1 agrees at 7 bases. The ends lost 1 base at V and 3 bases at J; junction bases unmatched: 3. This CDR3 comprises 14 residues. Germline loops: CDR1 MDHEN, CDR2 SYDVKM. The CDR3 sequence is CASSLFHRGYEQYF. DNA of the CDR3: TGTGCCAGCAGTTTATTTCACAGGGGCTACGAGCAGTACTTC.

This clonotype was counted at least ten times. The chain couples TRBV28 to TRBJ2-1; 7 nucleotides agree with TRBD2. In germline, CDR1 is MDHEN, CDR2 SYDVKM. The CDR3 length is 14 residues. Losses at the gene ends were 2 bases for V and 12 bases for J; bases not matched to a gene: 10. Written as DNA, the CDR3 is TGTGCCAGCAGTTTACTAGCGGCGATGGTAGGGCAGTTCTTC. It codes for CASSLLAAMVGQFF.

This clonotype has only a few counts. V and J are TRBV5-1 and TRBJ2-1; 9 bases map to TRBD2. Germline assignment: CDR1 SGHRS and CDR2 YFSETQ. The CDR3 has 17 residues. The V gene end was trimmed by 3 bases and the J gene end by 3 bases; junction bases not matched to a gene: 10. The CDR3 is CASSSRPAGGSYNEQFF. The DNA for the CDR3 is TGCGCCAGCAGCTCGAGACCTGCGGGAGGGAGCTACAATGAGCAGTTCTTC.

The rearrangement links TRBV11-1 to TRBJ2-1; 9 nucleotides agree with TRBD2. V was pared by 2 bases and J by 2 bases, with 4 bases of the junction left unmatched. Germline V gene sequence: CDR1 SGHAT, CDR2 FQDESV (reference sequence). CDR3 size: 16 residues. The CDR3 nucleotides read TGTGCCAGCAGCTTACAGACTAGCGGTACCTACAATGAGCAGTTCTTC. Translated, it gives CASSLQTSGTYNEQFF.

This clonotype was observed at least ten times. The J gene is TRBJ2-1, the V gene TRBV3-1; 8 positions match TRBD2. The CDR3 runs 16 residues. V shed 0 bases, J shed 3 bases, and the junction held 4 bases outside the gene matches. Germline lookup yields CDR1 LGHDT and CDR2 YNNKEL (reference sequence). The DNA of the CDR3 is TGTGCCAGCAGCCAAGAAGTGCTAGCGGGCTACAATGAGCAGTTCTTC. This codes for CASSQEVLAGYNEQFF.

This chain connects TRBV4-3 to TRBJ1-5, with no clear D. With 0 bases removed from V and 5 bases from J, the gap between germline ends came to 8 bases. Germline lookup yields CDR1 LGHNA and CDR2 YSLEER. The CDR3 is made up of 14 amino acids. Written as DNA, the CDR3 is TGCGCCAGCAGCCAAGAACGGGGTTATCAGCCCCAGCATTTT. Its translation: CASSQERGYQPQHF.

There are a few counts of this clonotype. The rearrangement links TRBV29-1 to TRBJ2-1, with TRBD1 matching over 9 bases. V lost 7 bases to trimming and J lost 9 bases; unmatched junction nucleotides: 16. This CDR3 is 15 amino acids long. Per germline, CDR1 SQVTM and CDR2 ANQGSEA. CDR3 bases: TGCAGCGACCGAAGTCCCGGGACAGGGTTTAGTGAGCAGTTCTTC. This codes for CSDRSPGTGFSEQFF.

This clonotype was seen a few times. The rearrangement uses TRBV14 and TRBJ2-1; the match to TRBD2 covers 10 bases. The CDR3 has 19 residues. Germline-derived CDR1 and CDR2 are SGHDN and FVKESK. Losses at the gene ends were 0 bases for V and 7 bases for J; bases not matched to a gene: 15. CDR3 DNA sequence: TGTGCCAGCAGCCAAGATAGTTTTAGTCCTAGCGGGAGATGGAATGAGCAGTTCTTC. It yields the protein CASSQDSFSPSGRWNEQFF.

The gene calls are TRBV29-1 and TRBJ2-3; 10 positions match TRBD2. The germline gives CDR1 SQVTM, CDR2 ANQGSEA. V shed 5 bases and J 3 bases; nucleotides not matched to a gene: 8. This CDR3 is 15 amino acids long. CDR3 region: CSVRTSGVGTDTQYF. CDR3 sequence (DNA): TGCAGCGTTAGGACTAGCGGAGTCGGGACAGATACGCAGTATTTT.

The chain employs TRBV28 and TRBJ2-7, with D unclear. Germline CDR1 is MDHEN and CDR2 is SYDVKM. The CDR3 extends over 13 amino acids. Between the trimmed V and J ends, which lost 3 bases and 5 bases, there was a span of 11 bases. The DNA of the CDR3 is TGTGCCAGCAGTTTGGTACAGTGGGACGAGCAGTACTTC. Encoded protein: CASSLVQWDEQYF.

This clonotype was counted a few times. The chain is built from TRBV5-6 and TRBJ2-3; 9 bases match TRBD1. Unmatched junction bases numbered 3, after V lost 0 bases and J lost 4 bases. The CDR3 loop spans 15 amino acids. Per germline, CDR1 SGHDT and CDR2 YYEEEE. The CDR3 sequence: CASSLVTGGADTQYF. The CDR3 coding sequence is TGTGCCAGCAGCTTGGTTACAGGGGGCGCAGATACGCAGTATTTT.

This clonotype was counted between two and nine times. V and J are TRBV6-2 or TRBV6-3 and TRBJ2-1; TRBD2 might be the D (7 bases). This CDR3 has 16 residues. V lost 8 bases and J 7 bases, leaving 24 bases between the germline ends. CDR1 is MNHEY and CDR2 is SVGEGT in the germline V gene. Here the CDR3 reads CASLRRGGRGRNEQFF. CDR3 DNA sequence: TGTGCCAGCCTCAGGAGGGGGGGCCGCGGAAGGAATGAGCAGTTCTTC.

In this sample, this clonotype turned up many times. The chain links TRBV11-2 to TRBJ2-5; possible D gene TRBD2, 6 bases. This CDR3 is 16 amino acids long. CDR1 is SGHAT and CDR2 is FQNNGV in the germline V gene. Between the trimmed V and J ends, which lost 7 bases and 0 bases, there was a span of 18 bases. CDR3 nucleotide sequence: TGTGCCAGCACCCTCCTGGGGGGTCTTCACCAAGAGACCCAGTACTTC. This encodes CASTLLGGLHQETQYF.

This clonotype has a count of ten or more. In DNA form, the CDR3 reads TGTGCCAGCAGTCCTCCGGGACTAGCGGGCTCCTACGAGCAGTACTTC. Amino acid sequence: CASSPPGLAGSYEQYF. The chain uses TRBV12-3 or TRBV12-4 and TRBJ2-7; 12 bases map to TRBD2. V gave up 5 bases and J gave up 0 bases; unmatched junction bases: 5. The CDR3 has 16 residues.

This clonotype was detected ten times or more. This chain connects TRBV20-1 to TRBJ2-7; 10 nucleotides match TRBD1. Trimming took 6 bases from V and 0 from J; bases not matched to a gene: 2. The CDR3 covers 13 residues. Germline loops: CDR1 DFQATT, CDR2 SNEGSKA (reference sequence). CDR3 DNA sequence: TGCAGTGCATGGGACAGGGGCTCCTACGAGCAGTACTTC. Amino acids: CSAWDRGSYEQYF.

A few counts support this clonotype. The CDR3 DNA is TGCAGTGCGGCCGGGACTGTCTACAATGAGCAGTTCTTC. The encoded protein is CSAAGTVYNEQFF. V usage is TRBV20-1 and J usage is TRBJ2-1; the D gene is possibly TRBD2 (6 bases). This CDR3 has 13 residues. The germline V and J ends were trimmed by 6 bases and 3 bases, with 12 bases remaining between them. Germline loops: CDR1 DFQATT, CDR2 SNEGSKA (reference sequence).

The table lists this clonotype with a few counts. Here the CDR3 DNA reads TGTGCCAGCAGCCCGACACTAAGCGGTCAGAGGGAGACCCAGTACTTC. It codes for CASSPTLSGQRETQYF. The V gene is TRBV7-2, the J gene TRBJ2-5, with D possibly matching TRBD2 (5 bases). From germline, CDR1 is SGHTA and CDR2 FQGNSA. This CDR3 is built from 16 residues. V lost 5 bases to trimming and J lost 5 bases, with 21 bases between them.

This clonotype was recorded a few times. V usage is TRBV27 and J usage is TRBJ2-3, with D unclear. There are 16 residues in the CDR3. V was shortened by 1 base and J by 0 bases, with 11 bases between the two germline ends. The germline gives CDR1 MNHEY, CDR2 SMNVEV (reference sequence). The CDR3 bases are TGTGCCAGCAGTTTATTCCCTTCTGTAAGCACAGATACGCAGTATTTT. This encodes CASSLFPSVSTDTQYF.

The J gene is TRBJ1-4, the V gene TRBV29-1; D gene unclear. Trimming stripped 2 bases from V and 5 bases from J, with 18 bases between. There are 16 residues in the CDR3. CDR1 and CDR2 (germline): SQVTM, ANQGSEA. In nucleotides, the CDR3 is TGCAGCGTTGAAACGACGGATTTTGCGGGAAATGAAAAACTGTTTTTT. Protein: CSVETTDFAGNEKLFF.

This chain connects TRBV30 to TRBJ1-6; D unresolved. Germline-derived CDR1 and CDR2 are GTSNPN and SVGIG (reference sequence). V was shortened by 0 bases and J by 13 bases, with 16 bases between the two germline ends. This CDR3 contains 14 residues. This CDR3 is CAWSVATSDAPLHF. The CDR3 nucleotides read TGTGCCTGGAGTGTAGCGACGAGCGACGCGCCCCTCCACTTT.

This clonotype has more than one count but fewer than ten. The J gene is TRBJ2-1, the V gene TRBV6-2 or TRBV6-3; D assignment may be TRBD1 or TRBD2 (5 bases each). V was clipped by 2 bases and J by 0 bases, with 20 bases between them. The CDR3 has 19 residues. Germline V gene data show CDR1 as MNHEY and CDR2 as SVGEGT. In nucleotides, the CDR3 is TGTGCCAGCAGTTACCCTTCCGGACACGTCCGGGACTCCTACAATGAGCAGTTCTTC. This sequence encodes CASSYPSGHVRDSYNEQFF.

J is TRBJ1-4 and V is TRBV29-1, with 8 bases fitting TRBD1. With V trimmed by 6 bases and J by 7 bases, 13 bases remained unmatched. CDR1 is SQVTM and CDR2 is ANQGSEA in the germline V gene. The CDR3 has 15 residues. The CDR3 sequence: CSVVDTGTGSEKLFF. For the CDR3, the DNA is TGCAGCGTCGTCGATACCGGGACAGGTAGTGAAAAACTGTTTTTT.

This clonotype was counted only a few times. The rearrangement links TRBV11-1 to TRBJ2-7, with TRBD2 matching 10 bases. Germline CDR1 SGHAT, CDR2 FQDESV (reference sequence). Germline trimming cut 0 bases from V and 2 bases from J; bases unmatched to any gene: 10. CDR3 length equals 18 residues. CDR3 residues: CASSLARASGRKPYEQYF. The CDR3 DNA sequence: TGTGCCAGCAGCTTAGCGCGGGCTAGCGGGAGAAAGCCCTACGAGCAGTACTTC.

This clonotype was seen a handful of times. The chain couples TRBV20-1 to TRBJ2-2, with 15 positions matching TRBD2. The CDR3 runs 16 residues. After removal of 6 bases from V and 10 bases from J, the junction contained 12 bases not matched to a gene. Germline V gives CDR1 DFQATT, CDR2 SNEGSKA (reference sequence). The CDR3 spells CSAEEGLAGGIVELFF. The CDR3 coding sequence is TGCAGTGCGGAAGAAGGACTAGCGGGAGGGATAGTGGAGCTGTTTTTT.

In its sample, this clonotype was seen many times. In DNA form, the CDR3 reads TGTGCCAGCAGCCCCACTTGGCGTCCTACGCAGTATTTT. Protein sequence: CASSPTWRPTQYF. The chain couples TRBV7-8 to TRBJ2-3; D gene uncertain. The V end lost 5 bases, the J end lost 8 bases, and 14 bases lay between the germline ends. Per the germline V gene, CDR1 is SGHVS and CDR2 is FQNEAQ. This CDR3 has 13 residues. The whole variable domain, remainder taken from reference TRBV7-8 and TRBJ2-3, is GAGVSQSPRYKVAKRGQDVALRCDPISGHVSLFWYQQALGQGPEFLTYFQNEAQLDKSGLPSDRFFAERPEGSVSTLKIQRTQQEDSAVYLCASSPTWRPTQYFGPGTRLTVL.

This clonotype has a handful of counts. CDR3 nucleotides: TGCAGTGCTAGACCACTAGCGGCTTACAATGAGCAGTTCTTC. Translated: CSARPLAAYNEQFF. The V call is TRBV20-1, the J call TRBJ2-1; TRBD2 matches 8 bases. The CDR3 is made up of 14 amino acids. CDR1 and CDR2 from the germline V gene are DFQATT and SNEGSKA (reference sequence). The trim removed 2 bases at V and 4 bases at J, leaving 4 bases unmatched.

The rearrangement joins TRBV4-2 to TRBJ2-3; TRBD2 matches 7 bases. The CDR3 covers 16 residues. Germline-derived CDR1 and CDR2 are LGHNA and YNFKEQ. V shed 4 bases, J shed 6 bases, and the junction held 13 bases outside the gene matches. The CDR3 sequence is CASSRIGGGTWDTQYF. The CDR3, as DNA: TGTGCCAGCAGCCGCATCGGGGGAGGGACGTGGGATACGCAGTATTTT.

This clonotype was recorded a few times. This chain joins TRBV29-1 and TRBJ2-3; D possibly corresponds to TRBD2 (6 bases). With 0 bases removed from V and 4 bases from J, the gap between germline ends came to 14 bases. The CDR3 runs 15 residues. CDR1 is SQVTM and CDR2 is ANQGSEA in the germline V gene. CDR3 sequence (DNA): TGCAGCGTTGAAGACACGGGGGAGAGGCCAGATACGCAGTATTTT. This translates into CSVEDTGERPDTQYF.

In this sample, this clonotype turned up a few times. This rearrangement joins TRBV29-1 to TRBJ2-1; D not resolved. Germline CDR1 SQVTM, CDR2 ANQGSEA. V was shortened by 4 bases and J by 0 bases, with 10 bases between the two germline ends. The CDR3 is 14 amino acids. CDR3 in amino acids: CSVAQPSSYNEQFF. CDR3 DNA sequence: TGCAGCGTTGCCCAACCGAGCTCCTACAATGAGCAGTTCTTC.

This clonotype was recorded a few times. This chain joins TRBV30 and TRBJ2-5; D is ambiguous. Trimming took off 5 bases at V and 9 bases at J, with 13 bases between the two ends. This CDR3 contains 11 residues. The germline CDR1 and CDR2 sequences are GTSNPN and SVGIG (reference sequence). The CDR3, as DNA: TGTGCCTGGTTCCATATAGGGTCCCAGTACTTC. This sequence encodes CAWFHIGSQYF.

The genes are TRBV12-5 and TRBJ2-1; D is perhaps TRBD1 or TRBD2 (5 bases each). Germline V gene data show CDR1 as LGHNT and CDR2 as FRNRAP. Trimming removed 0 bases from V and 0 bases from J, with 12 bases in between. This CDR3 region has 17 residues. The CDR3 sequence: CASGLVPGTISYNEQFF. DNA of the CDR3: TGTGCTAGTGGTTTGGTACCAGGGACCATCTCCTACAATGAGCAGTTCTTC. The full variable domain, in which reference TRBV12-5 and TRBJ2-1 provide the parts outside the CDR3, is DARVTQTPRHKVTEMGQEVTMRCQPILGHNTVFWYRQTMMQGLELLAYFRNRAPLDDSGMPKDRFSAEMPDATLATLKIQPSEPRDSAVYFCASGLVPGTISYNEQFFGPGTRLTVL.

This sequence joins TRBV5-6 and TRBJ2-1; 9 bases match TRBD2. The CDR3 runs 15 residues. Germline CDR1 SGHDT, CDR2 YYEEEE. With V trimmed by 4 bases and J by 4 bases, 6 bases remained unmatched. CDR3 DNA: TGTGCCAGCAGCCCAAAGACTAGCGGATACAATGAGCAGTTCTTC. Residues: CASSPKTSGYNEQFF.